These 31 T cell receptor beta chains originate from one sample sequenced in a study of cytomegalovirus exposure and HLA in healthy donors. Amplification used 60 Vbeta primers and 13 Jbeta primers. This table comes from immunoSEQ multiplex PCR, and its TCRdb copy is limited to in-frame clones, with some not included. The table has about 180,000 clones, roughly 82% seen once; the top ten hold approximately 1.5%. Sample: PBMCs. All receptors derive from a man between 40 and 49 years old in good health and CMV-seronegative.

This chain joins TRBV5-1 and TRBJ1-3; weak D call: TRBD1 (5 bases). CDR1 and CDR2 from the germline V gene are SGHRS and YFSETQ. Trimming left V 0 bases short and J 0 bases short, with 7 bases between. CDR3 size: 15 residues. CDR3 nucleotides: TGCGCCAGCAGCTTGGCGGGGGTCTCTGGAAACACCATATATTTT. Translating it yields CASSLAGVSGNTIYF.

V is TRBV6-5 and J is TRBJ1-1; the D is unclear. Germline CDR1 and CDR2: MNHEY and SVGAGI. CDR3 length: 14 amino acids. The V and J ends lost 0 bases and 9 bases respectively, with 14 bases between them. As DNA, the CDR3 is TGTGCCAGCAGTTACTCGCCCCTGCACAGTCAAGCTTTCTTT. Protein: CASSYSPLHSQAFF.

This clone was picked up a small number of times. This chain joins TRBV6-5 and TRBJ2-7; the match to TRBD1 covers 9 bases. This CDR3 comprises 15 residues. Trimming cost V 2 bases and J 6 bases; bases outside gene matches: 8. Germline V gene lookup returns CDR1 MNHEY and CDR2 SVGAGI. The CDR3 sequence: CASSYRNRGLVEQYF. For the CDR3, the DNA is TGTGCCAGCAGTTACAGGAACAGGGGGCTTGTCGAGCAGTACTTC.

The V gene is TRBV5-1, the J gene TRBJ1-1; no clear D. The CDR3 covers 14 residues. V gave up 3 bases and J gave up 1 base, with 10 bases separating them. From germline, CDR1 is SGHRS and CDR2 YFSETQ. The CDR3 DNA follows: TGCGCCAGCAGCTCGATGACACCGAACACTGAAGCTTTCTTT. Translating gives CASSSMTPNTEAFF.

DNA for the CDR3: TGTGCCAGCAGTTCAAGATGGACTCCTGAGAACGAGCAGTACTTC. Protein: CASSSRWTPENEQYF. This chain joins TRBV6-5 and TRBJ2-7, with D possibly being TRBD2 (5 bases). From germline, CDR1 is MNHEY and CDR2 SVGAGI. Trimming cost V 4 bases and J 5 bases, with 18 bases left between them. The CDR3 has 15 residues.

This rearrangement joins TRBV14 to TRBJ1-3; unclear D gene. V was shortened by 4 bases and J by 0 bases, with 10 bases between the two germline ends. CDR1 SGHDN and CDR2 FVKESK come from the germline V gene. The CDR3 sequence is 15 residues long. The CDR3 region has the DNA TGTGCCAGCAGCCCACGCACGAGCTCTGGAAACACCATATATTTT. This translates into CASSPRTSSGNTIYF.

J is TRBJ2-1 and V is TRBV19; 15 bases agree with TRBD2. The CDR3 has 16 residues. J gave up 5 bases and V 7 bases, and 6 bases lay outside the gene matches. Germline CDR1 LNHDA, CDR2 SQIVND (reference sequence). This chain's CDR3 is CASTAGLAGGDNEQFF. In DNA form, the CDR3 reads TGTGCCAGTACTGCCGGACTAGCGGGAGGGGACAATGAGCAGTTCTTC.

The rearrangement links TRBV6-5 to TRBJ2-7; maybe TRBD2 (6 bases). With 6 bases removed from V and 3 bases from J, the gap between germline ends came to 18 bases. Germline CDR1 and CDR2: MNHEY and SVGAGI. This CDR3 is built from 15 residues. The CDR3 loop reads CASSYRDLHYYEQYF. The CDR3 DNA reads TGTGCCAGCAGCTATCGGGACTTGCACTACTACGAGCAGTACTTC.

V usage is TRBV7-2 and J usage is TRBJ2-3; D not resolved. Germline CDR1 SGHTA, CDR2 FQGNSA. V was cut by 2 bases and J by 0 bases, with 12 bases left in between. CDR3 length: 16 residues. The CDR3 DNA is TGTGCCAGCAGCTTACCGACACCGTCTAGCACAGATACGCAGTATTTT. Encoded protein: CASSLPTPSSTDTQYF.

The CDR3 nucleotides are TGTGCCAGCAGCTTAGTAGCGCCGAGGTCTGGCACAGATACGCAGTATTTT. Amino acids: CASSLVAPRSGTDTQYF. The chain recombines TRBV7-2 with TRBJ2-3; TRBD2 is a possible D gene (5 bases). Germline V gene sequence: CDR1 SGHTA, CDR2 FQGNSA. This CDR3 spans 17 amino acids. V was cut by 1 base and J by 1 base, with 15 bases left in between.

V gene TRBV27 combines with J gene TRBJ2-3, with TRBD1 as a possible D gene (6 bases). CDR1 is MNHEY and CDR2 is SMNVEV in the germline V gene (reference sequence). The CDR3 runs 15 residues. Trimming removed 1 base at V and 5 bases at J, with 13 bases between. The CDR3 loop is CASSLFQGLVDTQYF. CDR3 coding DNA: TGTGCCAGCAGTTTATTTCAGGGGTTGGTAGATACGCAGTATTTT.

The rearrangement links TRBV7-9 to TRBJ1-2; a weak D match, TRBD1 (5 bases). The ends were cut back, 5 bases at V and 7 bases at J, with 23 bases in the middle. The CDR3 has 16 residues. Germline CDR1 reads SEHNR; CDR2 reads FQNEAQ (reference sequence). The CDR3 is CASSGRGRGGVLGYTF. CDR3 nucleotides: TGTGCCAGCAGCGGCAGAGGGCGGGGAGGGGTTCTTGGCTACACCTTC.

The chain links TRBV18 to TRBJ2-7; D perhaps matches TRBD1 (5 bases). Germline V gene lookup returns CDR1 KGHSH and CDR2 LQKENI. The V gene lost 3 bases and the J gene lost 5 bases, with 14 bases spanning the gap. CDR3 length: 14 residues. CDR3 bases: TGTGCCAGCTCACCTCCGGGCTGGGGCAACGAGCAGTACTTC. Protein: CASSPPGWGNEQYF.

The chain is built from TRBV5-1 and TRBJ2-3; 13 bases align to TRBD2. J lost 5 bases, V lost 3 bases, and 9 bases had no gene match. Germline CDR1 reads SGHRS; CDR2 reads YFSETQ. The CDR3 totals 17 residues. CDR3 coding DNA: TGCGCCAGCAGCTCGCTTACTAGCGGGGGGGCTAGAGATACGCAGTATTTT. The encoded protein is CASSSLTSGGARDTQYF.

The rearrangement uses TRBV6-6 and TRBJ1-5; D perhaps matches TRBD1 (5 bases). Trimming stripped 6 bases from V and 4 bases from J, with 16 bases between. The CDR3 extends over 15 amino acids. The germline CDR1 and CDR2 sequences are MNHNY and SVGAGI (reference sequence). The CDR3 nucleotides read TGTGCCAGCAGCCCCCTCGGACACCCAAATCAGCCCCAGCATTTT. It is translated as CASSPLGHPNQPQHF.

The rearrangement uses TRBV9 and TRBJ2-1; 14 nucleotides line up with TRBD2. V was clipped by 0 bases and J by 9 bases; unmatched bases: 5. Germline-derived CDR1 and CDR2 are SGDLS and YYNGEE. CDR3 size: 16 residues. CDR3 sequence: CASSVETSGGATEQFF. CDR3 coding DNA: TGTGCCAGCAGCGTAGAGACTAGCGGGGGGGCGACTGAGCAGTTCTTC. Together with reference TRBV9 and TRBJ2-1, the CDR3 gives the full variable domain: DSGVTQTPKHLITATGQRVTLRCSPRSGDLSVYWYQQSLDQGLQFLIQYYNGEERAKGNILERFSAQQFPDLHSELNLSSLELGDSALYFCASSVETSGGATEQFFGPGTRLTVL.

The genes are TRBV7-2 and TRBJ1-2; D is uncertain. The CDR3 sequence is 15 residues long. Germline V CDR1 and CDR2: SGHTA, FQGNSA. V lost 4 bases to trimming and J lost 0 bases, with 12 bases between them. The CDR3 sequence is CASSSTVVSNYGYTF. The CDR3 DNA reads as TGTGCCAGCAGCTCAACGGTTGTTTCTAACTATGGCTACACCTTC.

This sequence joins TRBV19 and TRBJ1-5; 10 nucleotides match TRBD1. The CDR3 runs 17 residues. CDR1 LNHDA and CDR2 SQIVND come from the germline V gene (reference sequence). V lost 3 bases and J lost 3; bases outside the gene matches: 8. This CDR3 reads CASSIGTGVGINQPQHF. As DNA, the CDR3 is TGTGCCAGTAGTATCGGGACAGGGGTCGGTATCAATCAGCCCCAGCATTTT.

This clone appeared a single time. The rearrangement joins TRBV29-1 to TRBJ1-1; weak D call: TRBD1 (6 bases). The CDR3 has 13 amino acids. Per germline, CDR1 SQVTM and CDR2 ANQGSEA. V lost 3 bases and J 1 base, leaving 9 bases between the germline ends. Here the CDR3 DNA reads TGCAGCGTTGAGAGGACAGCGAACACTGAAGCTTTCTTT. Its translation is CSVERTANTEAFF.

The DNA for the CDR3 is TGTGCCAGCAGCCTGACGATGACTAGCGGGGGTGCGAACACCGGGGAGCTGTTTTTT. This encodes CASSLTMTSGGANTGELFF. The chain uses TRBV7-9 and TRBJ2-2; 12 nucleotides align to TRBD2. Germline CDR1 reads SEHNR; CDR2 reads FQNEAQ (reference sequence). This CDR3 contains 19 residues. V lost 5 bases and J lost 0; bases outside the gene matches: 10.

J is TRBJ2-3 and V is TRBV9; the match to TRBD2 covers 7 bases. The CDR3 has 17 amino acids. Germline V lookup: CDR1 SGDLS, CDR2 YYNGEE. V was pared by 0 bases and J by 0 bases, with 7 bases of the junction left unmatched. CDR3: CASSVGLAAFSTDTQYF. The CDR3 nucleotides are TGTGCCAGCAGCGTAGGGCTAGCGGCCTTTAGCACAGATACGCAGTATTTT.

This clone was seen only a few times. The CDR3 protein is CASSLGGGRNEQFF. CDR3 in DNA: TGTGCCAGCAGCTTAGGAGGGGGCAGGAATGAGCAGTTCTTC. The chain links TRBV11-1 to TRBJ2-1, with 7 bases fitting TRBD1. Germline V gene data show CDR1 as SGHAT and CDR2 as FQDESV (reference sequence). This CDR3 region has 14 residues. The junction had 4 bases not matched to a gene; V was cut back by 1 base and J by 7 bases.

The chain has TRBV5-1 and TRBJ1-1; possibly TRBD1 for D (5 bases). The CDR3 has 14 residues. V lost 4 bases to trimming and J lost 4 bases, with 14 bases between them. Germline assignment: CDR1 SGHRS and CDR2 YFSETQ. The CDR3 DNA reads TGCGCCAGCAGCCATCAAGGGGAGGGCACTGAAGCTTTCTTT. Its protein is CASSHQGEGTEAFF. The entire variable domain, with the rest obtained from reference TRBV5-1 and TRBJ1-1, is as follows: KAGVTQTPRYLIKTRGQQVTLSCSPISGHRSVSWYQQTPGQGLQFLFEYFSETQRNKGNFPGRFSGRQFSNSRSEMNVSTLELGDSALYLCASSHQGEGTEAFFGQGTRLTVV.

Here the CDR3 DNA reads TGTGCCAGCAGTGTCTTTCGTGTAGCCTGGGAGACCCAGTACTTC. This encodes CASSVFRVAWETQYF. The chain has TRBV6-4 and TRBJ2-5, with D uncertain. Germline V CDR1 and CDR2: MRHNA, SNTAGT. This CDR3 has 15 residues. Trimming removed 4 bases at V and 5 bases at J, with 17 bases between.

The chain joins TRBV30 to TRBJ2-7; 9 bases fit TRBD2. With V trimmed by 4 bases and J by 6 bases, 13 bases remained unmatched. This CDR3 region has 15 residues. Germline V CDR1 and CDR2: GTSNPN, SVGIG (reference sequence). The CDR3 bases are TGTGCCTGGAACTTGGGGGCGGGAGGGATGGGCGAGCAGTACTTC. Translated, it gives CAWNLGAGGMGEQYF.

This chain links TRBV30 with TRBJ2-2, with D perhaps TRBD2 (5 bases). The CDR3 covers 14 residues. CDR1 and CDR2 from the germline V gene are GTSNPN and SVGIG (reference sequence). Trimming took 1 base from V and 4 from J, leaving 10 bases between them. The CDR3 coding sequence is TGTGCCTGGAGTGCGGGGAGAACCACCGGGGAGCTGTTTTTT. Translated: CAWSAGRTTGELFF.

In DNA, the CDR3 is TGTGCCAGCAGCCCCACGGGGGGCGGCTACACCTTC. This translates into CASSPTGGGYTF. V gene TRBV7-6 combines with J gene TRBJ1-2; possible D gene TRBD1, 6 bases. This CDR3 has 12 amino acids. Trimming left V 5 bases short and J 8 bases short, with 12 bases between. From germline, CDR1 is SGHVS and CDR2 FNYEAQ.

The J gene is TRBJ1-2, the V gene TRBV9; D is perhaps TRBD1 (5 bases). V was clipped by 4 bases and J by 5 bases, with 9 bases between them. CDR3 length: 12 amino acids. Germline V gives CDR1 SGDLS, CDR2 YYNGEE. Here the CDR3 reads CASSPSGYGYTF. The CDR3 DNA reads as TGTGCCAGCAGCCCCTCAGGGTATGGCTACACCTTC.

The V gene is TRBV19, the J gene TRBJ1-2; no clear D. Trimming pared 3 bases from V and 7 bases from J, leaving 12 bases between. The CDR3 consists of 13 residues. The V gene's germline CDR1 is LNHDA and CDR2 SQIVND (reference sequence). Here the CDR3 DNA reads TGTGCCAGTAGTATCCCGGATTCGGGTGGCTACACCTTC. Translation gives CASSIPDSGGYTF.

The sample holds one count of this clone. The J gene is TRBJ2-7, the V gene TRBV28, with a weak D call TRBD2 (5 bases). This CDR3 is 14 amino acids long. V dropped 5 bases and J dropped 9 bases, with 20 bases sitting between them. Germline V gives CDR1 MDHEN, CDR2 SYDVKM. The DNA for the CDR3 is TGTGCCAGCAGTCCGCTCGATAGGCTAGCTCGGCAGTACTTC. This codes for CASSPLDRLARQYF.

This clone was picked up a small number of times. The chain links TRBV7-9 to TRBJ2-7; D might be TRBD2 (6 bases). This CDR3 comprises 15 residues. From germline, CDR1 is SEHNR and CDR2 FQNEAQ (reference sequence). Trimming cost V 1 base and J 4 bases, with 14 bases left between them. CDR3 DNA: TGTGCCAGCAGCTTAGAGGGCGGAGGGCAGTACGAGCAGTACTTC. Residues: CASSLEGGGQYEQYF.